The sequence of this T cell receptor (beta chain) was determined in a study of T-cell reconstitution after alpha-beta-depleted transplantation in children. Unique molecular identifiers were used in preparing the TCRbeta library. TCRdb recomputed calls from the PCR reads with MiXCR, one row per CDR3 protein. Here the sample spans under 350,000 distinct CDR3 sequences, almost 10% being singletons. The sample holds many counts of this clonotype. The CDR3 sequence is 16 residues long. Germline-derived CDR1 and CDR2 are SGHTA and FQGTGA. The V gene end was trimmed by 1 base and the J gene end by 3 bases; junction bases not matched to a gene: 5.

The chain combines TRBV7-3 with TRBJ2-3, with TRBD2 matching 9 bases. The TCR sequence derives from a human donor who donated a stem cell graft to a child with SCID. Sequencing used PBMCs from the stem cell graft donor, obtained from the stem cell graft. CDR3 nucleotides: TGTGCCAGCAGCTTAAGAGCGGGGGGTACGACAGATACGCAGTATTTT. Translating gives CASSLRAGGTTDTQYF.